Listed here is a single TCR beta chain. Its antigen is not yet known. Base-call qualities are not available, and no considerably larger clone is one nucleotide away. V is shortened by 5 bases, J by 2 bases, and the region joining them spans 15 bases. The CDR3 sequence holds 15 residues, the cysteine and phenylalanine included. Only the CDR3 region is kept as DNA, spanning 45 bases read in frame from base 1. The germline V gene gives CDR1 as SGHVS and CDR2 as FQNEAQ. The specimen label is understood as: CMVpp65/IE-1-reactive T cells enriched by IFNgamma capture and expanded in vitro. PBMCs were stimulated for five to six hours with overlapping CMV pp65 and IE-1 peptide pools, each at about 0.5 ug/ml. IFNgamma-producing CMV-stimulated cells were positively selected with the IFNgamma Secretion Assay-Cell Enrichment and Detection Kit (Miltenyi Biotec). Enriched IFNgamma+ cells were cultured for around 22 days with irradiated autologous feeders plus either IL-7/IL-15 or IL-2. To provide enough cells for different cell sorting steps, buffy coats were used from about a sixth of the 19 healthy donors. Biocoll density gradient centrifugation was used to isolate peripheral blood mononuclear cells. Healthy donor buffy coats were obtained from DRK.

After genomic DNA was extracted with an AllPrep DNA/RNA Kit, the TCRbeta CDR3 regions were amplified using the immunoSEQ hsTCRb Kit. On the authors' methods: Productive rearrangements, meaning in-frame CDR3 nucleotide sequences with no stop codons, were analyzed in immunoSEQ Analyzer 3.0. Clonality was computed from productive entropy normalized to the number of productive rearrangements, and sample overlap was measured with the Morisita index. TCRdb holds this immuneACCESS table with in-frame rearrangements only. Some clones are missing; in checked studies, unresolved V genes explain under half, and the rest has no known cause. V, J and clone size were drawn from that table, and D and trimming were deduced from the DNA. The sample table holds approximately 310 clones, of which approximately 61% were seen once. The top ten hold 90% to 95% of the sample. This entry is derived from a study of T cell therapy product for transplant patients (dated by TCRdb to between 2018 and 2021). As for the study more broadly: In Berlin, Germany, the wider healthy donor group was made up of around 20 individuals (about 10 male and 9 female) aged roughly 22 to 85 years. The expansion media were supplemented either with IL-7 and IL-15 at about 9.9 ng/ml or, alternatively, with IL-2 at 50 U/ml. To assess clonal composition, TCRbeta repertoires were compared between rapamycin-treated and untreated CMV-specific T-cell products derived from the same donors. Using CMV as the model virus, the study developed a next-generation autologous adoptive antiviral T-cell product for immunosuppressed solid organ transplant patients. The TCRbeta repertoire analysis of rapamycin-treated and untreated products included n = 3 healthy donors. Paper-wide results and their limitations: The top 10 clones covered roughly 70% of the repertoire in rapamycin-treated products versus about 87% in untreated products. It was suggested by the authors that the increased clonal diversity in Rapa-TCPs may reflect survival of low-frequency clones and preferential expansion of central memory T cells. Paired products from the same donor had many clones in common, while repertoires from different donors did not overlap. Rapamycin-treated products showed a more diverse, less clonal TCRbeta repertoire and contained more distinct clones than untreated products.

Sequencing used a sorted cell population cultured from PBMCs. The receptor was derived from an adult in good health. The sequence links TRBV7-8 to TRBJ2-5, with a tentative D gene TRBD2 over 6 matching bases. The DNA is TGTGCCAGCAGCAGCACCGGGACTCCGCAAGAGACCCAGTACTTC. The encoded protein is CASSSTGTPQETQYF. With the rest looked up from the reference TRBV7-8 and TRBJ2-5 genes rather than sequenced, the full variable domain is GAGVSQSPRYKVAKRGQDVALRCDPISGHVSLFWYQQALGQGPEFLTYFQNEAQLDKSGLPSDRFFAERPEGSVSTLKIQRTQQEDSAVYLCASSSTGTPQETQYFGPGTRLLVL.